The rows below give T cell receptor beta chains drawn from one sample of a study of blood T cells in healthy people across ages. TCRdb recomputed calls from the 5' RACE reads with MiXCR, one row per CDR3 protein. The sample lists around 2 million distinct CDR3 sequences, around 40% occurring once. Material: blood. These receptors all stem from a human donor in good health. The CDR3 runs from the conserved cysteine through the conserved F or W. The D gene is left open where the match is weak. Expanded clones are given a class, and other clones once, few, many or no size at all.

d_gene | j_gene | abundance | v_gene | CDR3aa | CDR3nt
TRBD2 | TRBJ2-7 | . | TRBV7-2 | CASSLDPSGGSYEQYF | TGTGCCAGCAGCTTAGACCCTAGCGGGGGCTCCTACGAGCAGTACTTC
. | TRBJ2-6 | . | TRBV5-5 | CASSLQGASGANVLTF | TGTGCCAGCAGCCTGCAGGGTGCCTCTGGGGCCAACGTCCTGACTTTC
. | TRBJ2-5 | few | TRBV3-1 | CASSQVTETQYF | TGTGCCAGCAGCCAAGTGACGGAGACCCAGTACTTC
. | TRBJ1-2 | many | TRBV12-3/TRBV12-4 | CASSLAQTYGYTF | TGTGCCAGCAGTTTGGCCCAGACCTATGGCTACACCTTC
. | TRBJ1-4 | few | TRBV24-1 | CATSDLNEKLFF | TGTGCCACCAGTGATTTGAATGAAAAACTGTTTTTT
. | TRBJ2-1 | few | TRBV28 | CASSLWGGKGINEQFF | TGTGCCAGCAGTTTATGGGGGGGTAAGGGTATTAATGAGCAGTTCTTC
TRBD1 | TRBJ1-1 | . | TRBV5-1 | CASRHRQGRNEAFF | TGCGCCAGCAGGCATCGACAGGGACGTAATGAAGCTTTCTTT
TRBD1 | TRBJ2-1 | . | TRBV19 | CASSITSTGVDNEQFF | TGTGCCAGTAGTATTACCTCCACAGGGGTTGACAATGAGCAGTTCTTC
. | TRBJ2-5 | . | TRBV5-6 | CASSFRQGLQETQYF | TGTGCCAGCAGCTTCAGGCAGGGCCTACAAGAGACCCAGTACTTC
. | TRBJ1-1 | few | TRBV12-3/TRBV12-4 | CASSLTRGRTFF | TGTGCCAGCAGTTTAACCAGGGGCCGAACTTTCTTT
TRBD2 | TRBJ2-1 | . | TRBV5-1 | CASSHYPGGGDEQFF | TGCGCCAGCAGCCACTATCCGGGGGGTGGCGATGAGCAGTTCTTC